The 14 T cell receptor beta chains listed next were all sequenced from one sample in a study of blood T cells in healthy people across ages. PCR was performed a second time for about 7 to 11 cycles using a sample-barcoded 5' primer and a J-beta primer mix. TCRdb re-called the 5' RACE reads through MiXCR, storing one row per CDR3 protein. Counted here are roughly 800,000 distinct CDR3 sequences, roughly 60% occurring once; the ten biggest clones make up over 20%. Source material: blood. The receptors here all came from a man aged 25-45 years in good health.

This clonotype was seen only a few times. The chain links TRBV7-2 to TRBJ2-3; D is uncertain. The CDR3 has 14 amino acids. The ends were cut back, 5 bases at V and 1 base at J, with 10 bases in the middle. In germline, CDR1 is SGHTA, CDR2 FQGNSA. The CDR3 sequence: CASSQLLGTDTQYF. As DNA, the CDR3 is TGTGCCAGCAGCCAACTACTCGGCACAGATACGCAGTATTTT.

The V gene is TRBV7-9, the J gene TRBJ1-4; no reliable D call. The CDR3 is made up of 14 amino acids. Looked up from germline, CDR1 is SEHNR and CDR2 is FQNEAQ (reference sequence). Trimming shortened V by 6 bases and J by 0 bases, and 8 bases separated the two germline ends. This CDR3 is CASRHGSTNEKLFF. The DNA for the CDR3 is TGTGCCAGCAGACACGGATCAACTAATGAAAAACTGTTTTTT. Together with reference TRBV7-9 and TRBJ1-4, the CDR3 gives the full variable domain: DTGVSQNPRHKITKRGQNVTFRCDPISEHNRLYWYRQTLGQGPEFLTYFQNEAQLEKSRLLSDRFSAERPKGSFSTLEIQRTEQGDSAMYLCASRHGSTNEKLFFGSGTQLSVL.

In DNA, the CDR3 is TGTGCCAGCAGTTATGGGGTTGAAGCTTTCTTT. It codes for CASSYGVEAFF. This chain links TRBV6-5 with TRBJ1-1; D is uncertain. The V gene's germline CDR1 is MNHEY and CDR2 SVGAGI. V gave up 3 bases and J gave up 7 bases, with 6 bases separating them. CDR3 length: 11 amino acids.

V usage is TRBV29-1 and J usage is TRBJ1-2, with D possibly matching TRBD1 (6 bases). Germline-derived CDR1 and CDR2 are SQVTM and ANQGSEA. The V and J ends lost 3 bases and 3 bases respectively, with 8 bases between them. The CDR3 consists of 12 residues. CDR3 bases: TGCAGCGTTGAGTCAGGGGACTATGGCTACACCTTC. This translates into CSVESGDYGYTF. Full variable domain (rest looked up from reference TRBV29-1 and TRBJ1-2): SAVISQKPSRDICQRGTSLTIQCQVDSQVTMMFWYRQQPGQSLTLIATANQGSEATYESGFVIDKFPISRPNLTFSTLTVSNMSPEDSSIYLCSVESGDYGYTFGSGTRLTVV.

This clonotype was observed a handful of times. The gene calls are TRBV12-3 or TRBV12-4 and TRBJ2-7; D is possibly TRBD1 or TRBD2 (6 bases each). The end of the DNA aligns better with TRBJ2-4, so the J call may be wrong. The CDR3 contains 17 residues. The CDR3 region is CASSPSGAPGAKNIQYF. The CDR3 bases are TGTGCCAGCAGCCCGTCGGGGGCACCGGGAGCCAAAAACATTCAGTACTTC.

The CDR3 reads CASSAASGSGQFF. CDR3 nucleotide sequence: TGTGCCAGCAGCGCCGCGTCGGGCAGTGGGCAGTTCTTC. This chain connects TRBV9 to TRBJ2-1; D gene unclear. The V end lost 3 bases, the J end lost 12 bases, and 16 bases lay between the germline ends. In germline, CDR1 is SGDLS, CDR2 YYNGEE. This CDR3 comprises 13 residues.

In DNA form, the CDR3 reads TGTGCCAGCAGCTTACAATATGAGCAGTTCTTC. It encodes CASSLQYEQFF. The chain uses TRBV7-9 and TRBJ2-1; D is unresolved. The germline V gene has CDR1 SEHNR and CDR2 FQNEAQ (reference sequence). The CDR3 loop spans 11 amino acids. The V end was cut by 2 bases, the J end by 8 bases, with 4 bases between. The full variable domain, its missing parts supplied by reference TRBV7-9 and TRBJ2-1, is DTGVSQNPRHKITKRGQNVTFRCDPISEHNRLYWYRQTLGQGPEFLTYFQNEAQLEKSRLLSDRFSAERPKGSFSTLEIQRTEQGDSAMYLCASSLQYEQFFGPGTRLTVL.

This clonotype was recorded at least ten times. The CDR3 protein is CASAPSGGLTDTQYF. In DNA form, the CDR3 reads TGTGCCAGCGCCCCTAGCGGGGGGCTCACAGATACGCAGTATTTT. This chain joins TRBV7-6 and TRBJ2-3; 11 nucleotides line up with TRBD2. This CDR3 spans 15 amino acids. Trimming removed 8 bases from V and 2 bases from J; junction bases left unmatched: 6. CDR1 and CDR2 (germline): SGHVS, FNYEAQ.

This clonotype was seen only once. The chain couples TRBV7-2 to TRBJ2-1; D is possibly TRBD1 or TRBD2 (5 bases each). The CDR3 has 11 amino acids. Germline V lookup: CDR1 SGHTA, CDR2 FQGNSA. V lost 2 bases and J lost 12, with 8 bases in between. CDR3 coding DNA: TGTGCCAGCAGCTTACCGGGGACGCAGTTCTTC. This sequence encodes CASSLPGTQFF.

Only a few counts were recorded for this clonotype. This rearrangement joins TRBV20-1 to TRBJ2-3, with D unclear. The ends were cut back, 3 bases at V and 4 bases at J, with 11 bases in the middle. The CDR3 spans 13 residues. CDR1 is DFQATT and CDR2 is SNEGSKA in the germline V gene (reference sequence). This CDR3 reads CSASSGAPDTQYF. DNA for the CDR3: TGCAGTGCTAGCTCAGGCGCGCCAGATACGCAGTATTTT.

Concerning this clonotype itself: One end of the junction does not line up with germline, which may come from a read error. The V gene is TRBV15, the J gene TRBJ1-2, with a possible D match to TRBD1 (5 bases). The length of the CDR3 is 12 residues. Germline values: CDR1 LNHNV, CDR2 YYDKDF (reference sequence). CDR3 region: CATSRGDGGYTF. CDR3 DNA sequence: TGTGCTACCAGCAGAGGGGATGGTGGCTACACCTTC.

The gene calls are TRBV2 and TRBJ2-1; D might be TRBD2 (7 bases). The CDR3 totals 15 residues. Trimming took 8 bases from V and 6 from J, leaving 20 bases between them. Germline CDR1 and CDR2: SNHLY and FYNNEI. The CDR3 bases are TGTGCCAGCCTCTGGGGGCGGGAGTACGGCAATGAGCAGTTCTTC. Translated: CASLWGREYGNEQFF. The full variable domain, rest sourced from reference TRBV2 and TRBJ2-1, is EPEVTQTPSHQVTQMGQEVILRCVPISNHLYFYWYRQILGQKVEFLVSFYNNEISEKSEIFDDQFSVERPDGSNFTLKIRSTKLEDSAMYFCASLWGREYGNEQFFGPGTRLTVL.

The CDR3 reads CASSDRITGGHSNEQFF. In nucleotides, the CDR3 is TGTGCCAGCAGTGACCGAATCACGGGGGGGCATTCCAATGAGCAGTTCTTC. The V gene is TRBV6-1, the J gene TRBJ2-1; 8 positions match TRBD2. The length of the CDR3 is 17 residues. Germline assignment: CDR1 MNHNS and CDR2 SASEGT. After removal of 3 bases from V and 6 bases from J, the junction contained 13 bases not matched to a gene.

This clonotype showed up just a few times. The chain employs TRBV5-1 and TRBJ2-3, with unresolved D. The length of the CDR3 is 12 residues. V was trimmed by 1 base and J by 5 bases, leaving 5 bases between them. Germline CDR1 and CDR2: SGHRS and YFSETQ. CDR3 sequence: CASSLQVDTQYF. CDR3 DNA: TGCGCCAGCAGCTTGCAAGTAGATACGCAGTATTTT. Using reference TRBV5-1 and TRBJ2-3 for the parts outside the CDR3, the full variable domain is KAGVTQTPRYLIKTRGQQVTLSCSPISGHRSVSWYQQTPGQGLQFLFEYFSETQRNKGNFPGRFSGRQFSNSRSEMNVSTLELGDSALYLCASSLQVDTQYFGPGTRLTVL.